The sequence of this TCR beta chain was determined in a study of CD8+ T cells in alopecia areata. General observations from the study: In lesional scalp, particularly from alopecia totalis/universalis, clonality was higher than in normal scalp. Shared TCR sequences were less clear between patients than in mice, possibly partly from HLA diversity.

It was cDNA, reverse transcribed from extracted RNA, that served as the sequencing template. Method: immunoSEQ multiplex PCR; TCRdb's copy keeps in-frame clones and lacks some. Of over 200,000 clones detected, around three fifths appear once; the ten largest clones hold around 0.44%. V was clipped by 1 base and J by 4 bases, with 13 bases between them. CDR1 is SGHAT, CDR2 FQNNGV, per germline. The CDR3 contains 16 residues. Points on this clone: Its target is unknown.

This TCR came from a human donor with alopecia areata. The specimen was CD4+ T cells sorted from blood, collected at week 0. The chain is built from TRBV11-2 and TRBJ2-2; D may be TRBD1 (5 bases). CDR3 amino acids: CASSLVGTGSTGELFF. In nucleotides, the CDR3 is TGTGCCAGCAGCTTAGTGGGCACAGGATCCACCGGGGAGCTGTTTTTT.